The source of this T cell receptor (beta chain) is a study of blood T cell repertoires in COVID-19. As for the study in general: Acute-phase and convalescent COVID-19 samples originated in the United States, Italy and Spain.

TCRdb's table, derived via immunoSEQ multiplex PCR, lists solely in-frame clones and lacks some. This table holds roughly 430,000 clones, roughly 90% found once. Enrollees, about 18 to 90 years old, lived in about two dozen US areas. The CDR3 runs 17 residues. Germline CDR1 and CDR2: SGHVS and FQNEAQ. V was clipped by 5 bases and J by 4 bases, with 20 bases between them. The clonotype originates from a woman aged 40 to 49 with acute COVID-19. The rearrangement links TRBV7-8 to TRBJ2-2; D gene uncertain. The sequencing sample was made of PBMCs or T cells enriched from blood (not recorded which). The CDR3 loop is CASSPRASEVATGELFF. CDR3 coding DNA: TGTGCCAGCAGCCCCCGAGCGTCCGAAGTAGCCACCGGGGAGCTGTTTTTT.